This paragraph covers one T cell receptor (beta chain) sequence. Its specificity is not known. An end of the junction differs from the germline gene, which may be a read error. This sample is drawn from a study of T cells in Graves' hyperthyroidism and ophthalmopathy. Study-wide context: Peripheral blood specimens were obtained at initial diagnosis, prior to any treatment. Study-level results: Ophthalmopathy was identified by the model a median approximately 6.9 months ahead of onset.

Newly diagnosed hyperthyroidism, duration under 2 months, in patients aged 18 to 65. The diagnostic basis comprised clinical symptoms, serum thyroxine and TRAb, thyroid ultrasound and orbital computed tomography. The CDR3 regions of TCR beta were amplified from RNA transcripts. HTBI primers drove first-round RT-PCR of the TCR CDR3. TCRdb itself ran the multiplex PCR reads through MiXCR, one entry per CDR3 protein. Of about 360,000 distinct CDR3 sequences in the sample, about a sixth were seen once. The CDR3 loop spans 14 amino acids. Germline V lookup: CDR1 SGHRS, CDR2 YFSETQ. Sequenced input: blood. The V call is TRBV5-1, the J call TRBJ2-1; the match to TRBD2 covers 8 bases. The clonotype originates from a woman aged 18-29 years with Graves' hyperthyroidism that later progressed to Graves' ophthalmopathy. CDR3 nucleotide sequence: TGTGCCAGCAGCTTAAACAGCGGGAGACATGAGCAGTTCTTC. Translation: CASSLNSGRHEQFF.